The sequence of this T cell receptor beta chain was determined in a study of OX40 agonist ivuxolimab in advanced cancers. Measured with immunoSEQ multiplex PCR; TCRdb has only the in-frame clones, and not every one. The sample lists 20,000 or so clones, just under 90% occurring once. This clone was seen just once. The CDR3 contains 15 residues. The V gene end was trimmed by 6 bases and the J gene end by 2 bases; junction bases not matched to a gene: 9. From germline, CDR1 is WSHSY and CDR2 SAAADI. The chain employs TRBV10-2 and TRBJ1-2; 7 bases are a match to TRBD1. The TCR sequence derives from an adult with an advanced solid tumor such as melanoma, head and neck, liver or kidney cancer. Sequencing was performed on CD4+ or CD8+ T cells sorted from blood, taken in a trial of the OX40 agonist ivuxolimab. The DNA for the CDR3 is TGCGCCAGCAGCTGGGACAGCCCAACCAACTATGGCTACACCTTC. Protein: CASSWDSPTNYGYTF.